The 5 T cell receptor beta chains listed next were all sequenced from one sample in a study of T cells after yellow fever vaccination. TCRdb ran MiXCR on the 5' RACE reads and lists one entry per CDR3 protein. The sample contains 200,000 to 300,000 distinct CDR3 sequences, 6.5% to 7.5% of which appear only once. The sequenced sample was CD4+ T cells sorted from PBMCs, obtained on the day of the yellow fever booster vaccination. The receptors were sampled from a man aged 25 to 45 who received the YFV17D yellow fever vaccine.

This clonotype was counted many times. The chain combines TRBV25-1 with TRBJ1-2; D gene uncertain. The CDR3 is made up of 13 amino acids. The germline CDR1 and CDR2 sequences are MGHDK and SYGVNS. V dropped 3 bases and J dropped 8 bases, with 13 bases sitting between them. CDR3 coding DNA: TGTGCCAGCAGTGACGGAGGGTTTTACGGCTACACCTTC. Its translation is CASSDGGFYGYTF.

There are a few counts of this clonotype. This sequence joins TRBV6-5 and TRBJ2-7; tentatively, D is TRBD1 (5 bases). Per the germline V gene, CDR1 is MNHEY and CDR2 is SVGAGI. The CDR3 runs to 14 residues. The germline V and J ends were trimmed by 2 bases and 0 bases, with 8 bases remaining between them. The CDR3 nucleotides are TGTGCCAGCAGTTACAGGGGATACTCCTACGAGCAGTACTTC. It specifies CASSYRGYSYEQYF.

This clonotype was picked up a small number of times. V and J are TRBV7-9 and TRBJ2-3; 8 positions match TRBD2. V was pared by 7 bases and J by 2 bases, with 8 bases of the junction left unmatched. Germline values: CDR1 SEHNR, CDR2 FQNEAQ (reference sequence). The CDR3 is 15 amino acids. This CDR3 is CASTPGGAFTDTQYF. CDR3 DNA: TGTGCCAGCACCCCGGGGGGGGCTTTCACAGATACGCAGTATTTT.

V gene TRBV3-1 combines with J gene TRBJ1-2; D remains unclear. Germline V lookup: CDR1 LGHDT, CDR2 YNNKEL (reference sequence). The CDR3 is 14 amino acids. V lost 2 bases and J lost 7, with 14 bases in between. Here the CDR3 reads CASSQQPGLGGYTF. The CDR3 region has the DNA TGTGCCAGCAGCCAACAACCGGGCCTCGGTGGCTACACCTTC.

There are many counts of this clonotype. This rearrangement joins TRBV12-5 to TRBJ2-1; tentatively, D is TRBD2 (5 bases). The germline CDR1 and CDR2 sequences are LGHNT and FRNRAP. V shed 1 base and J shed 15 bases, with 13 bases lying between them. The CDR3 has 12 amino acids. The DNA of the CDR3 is TGTGCTAGTGGTTTGGCCGGGAAACAGCCGTTCTTC. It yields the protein CASGLAGKQPFF.